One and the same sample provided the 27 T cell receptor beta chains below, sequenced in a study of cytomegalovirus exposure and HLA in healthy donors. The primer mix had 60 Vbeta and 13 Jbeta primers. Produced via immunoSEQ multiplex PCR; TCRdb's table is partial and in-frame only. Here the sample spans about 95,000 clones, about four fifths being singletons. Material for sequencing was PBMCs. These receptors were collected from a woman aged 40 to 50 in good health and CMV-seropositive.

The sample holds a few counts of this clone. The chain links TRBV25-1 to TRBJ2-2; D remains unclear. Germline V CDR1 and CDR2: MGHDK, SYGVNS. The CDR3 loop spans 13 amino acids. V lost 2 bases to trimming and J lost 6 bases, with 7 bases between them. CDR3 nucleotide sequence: TGTGCCAGCAGTGAACCAATTCCCGGGGAGCTGTTTTTT. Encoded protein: CASSEPIPGELFF.

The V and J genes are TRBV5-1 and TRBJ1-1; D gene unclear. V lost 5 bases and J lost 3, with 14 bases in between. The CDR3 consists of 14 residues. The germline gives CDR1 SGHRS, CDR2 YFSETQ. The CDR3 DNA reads TGCGCCAGCAGTTTCGTTCCTACCGACACTGAAGCTTTCTTT. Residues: CASSFVPTDTEAFF.

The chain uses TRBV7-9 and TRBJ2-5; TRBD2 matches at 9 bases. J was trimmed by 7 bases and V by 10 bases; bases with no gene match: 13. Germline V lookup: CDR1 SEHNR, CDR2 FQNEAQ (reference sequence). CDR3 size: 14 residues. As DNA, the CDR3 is TGTGCCACGAGGGGCCTGGGACTAGCTGGGACCCAGTACTTC. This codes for CATRGLGLAGTQYF.

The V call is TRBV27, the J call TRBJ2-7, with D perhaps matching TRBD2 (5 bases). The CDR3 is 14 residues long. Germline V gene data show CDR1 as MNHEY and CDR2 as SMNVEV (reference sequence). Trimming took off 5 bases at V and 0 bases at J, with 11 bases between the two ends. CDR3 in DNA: TGTGCCAGCAGTGGGGTAGCGAGCTCCTACGAGCAGTACTTC. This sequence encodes CASSGVASSYEQYF.

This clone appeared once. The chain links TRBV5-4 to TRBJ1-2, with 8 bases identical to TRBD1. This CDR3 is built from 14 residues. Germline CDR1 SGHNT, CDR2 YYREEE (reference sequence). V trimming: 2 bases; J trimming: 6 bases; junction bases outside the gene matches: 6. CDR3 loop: CASSFRTGSNGYTF. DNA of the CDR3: TGTGCCAGCAGCTTTAGGACAGGGAGCAATGGCTACACCTTC.

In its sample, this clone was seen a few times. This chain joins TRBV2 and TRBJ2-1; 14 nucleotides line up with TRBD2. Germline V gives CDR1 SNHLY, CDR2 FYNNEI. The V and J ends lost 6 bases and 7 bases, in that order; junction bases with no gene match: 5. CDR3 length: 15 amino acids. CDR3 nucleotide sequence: TGTGCCAGCAGACAAGGACTAGCGGGAGGTAATGAGCAGTTCTTC. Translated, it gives CASRQGLAGGNEQFF.

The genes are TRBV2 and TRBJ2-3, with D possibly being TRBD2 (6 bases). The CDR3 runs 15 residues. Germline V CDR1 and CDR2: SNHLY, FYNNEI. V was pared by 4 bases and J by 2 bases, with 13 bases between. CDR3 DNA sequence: TGTGCCAGCAGTGGGATGGCGGGAAACACAGATACGCAGTATTTT. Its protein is CASSGMAGNTDTQYF.

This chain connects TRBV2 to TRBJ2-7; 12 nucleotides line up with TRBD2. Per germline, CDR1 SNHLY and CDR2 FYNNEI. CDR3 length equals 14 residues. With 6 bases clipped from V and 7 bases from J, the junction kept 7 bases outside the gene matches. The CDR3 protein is CASSQGTSGREQYF. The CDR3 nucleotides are TGTGCCAGCAGCCAAGGGACTAGCGGGCGAGAGCAGTACTTC. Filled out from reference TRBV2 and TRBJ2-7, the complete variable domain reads EPEVTQTPSHQVTQMGQEVILRCVPISNHLYFYWYRQILGQKVEFLVSFYNNEISEKSEIFDDQFSVERPDGSNFTLKIRSTKLEDSAMYFCASSQGTSGREQYFGPGTRLTVT.

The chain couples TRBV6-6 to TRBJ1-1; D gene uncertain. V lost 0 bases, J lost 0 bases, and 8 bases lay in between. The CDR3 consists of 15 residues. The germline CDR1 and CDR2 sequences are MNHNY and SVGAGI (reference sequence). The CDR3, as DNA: TGTGCCAGCAGTTACTCGCCGGGTATGAACACTGAAGCTTTCTTT. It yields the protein CASSYSPGMNTEAFF.

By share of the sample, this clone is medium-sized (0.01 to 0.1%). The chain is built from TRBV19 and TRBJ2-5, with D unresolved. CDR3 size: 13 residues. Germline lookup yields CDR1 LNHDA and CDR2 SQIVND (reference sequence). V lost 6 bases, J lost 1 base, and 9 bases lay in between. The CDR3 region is CASSATGQETQYF. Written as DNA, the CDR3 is TGTGCCAGTAGCGCCACCGGCCAAGAGACCCAGTACTTC.

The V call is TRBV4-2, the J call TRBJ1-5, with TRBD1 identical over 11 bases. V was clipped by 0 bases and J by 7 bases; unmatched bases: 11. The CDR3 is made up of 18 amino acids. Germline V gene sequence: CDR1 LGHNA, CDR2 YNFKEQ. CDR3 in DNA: TGTGCCAGCAGCCAAGATAGCCGGACAGGGGGCGTTTTACAGCCCCAGCATTTT. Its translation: CASSQDSRTGGVLQPQHF.

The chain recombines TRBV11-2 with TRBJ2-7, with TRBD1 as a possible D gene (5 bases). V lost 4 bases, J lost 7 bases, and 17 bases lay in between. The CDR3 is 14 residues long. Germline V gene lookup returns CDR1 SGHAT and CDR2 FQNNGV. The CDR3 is CASSSIQGKGEQYF. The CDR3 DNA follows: TGTGCCAGCAGCTCGATCCAGGGTAAGGGTGAGCAGTACTTC.

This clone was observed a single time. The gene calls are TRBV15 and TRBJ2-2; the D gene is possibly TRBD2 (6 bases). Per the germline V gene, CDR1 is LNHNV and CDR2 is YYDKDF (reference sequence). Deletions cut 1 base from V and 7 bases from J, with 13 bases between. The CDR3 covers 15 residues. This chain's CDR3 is CATSRVTGEGGELFF. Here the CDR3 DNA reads TGTGCCACCAGCAGAGTTACGGGAGAAGGCGGGGAGCTGTTTTTT. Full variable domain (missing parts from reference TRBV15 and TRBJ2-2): DAMVIQNPRYQVTQFGKPVTLSCSQTLNHNVMYWYQQKSSQAPKLLFHYYDKDFNNEADTPDNFQSRRPNTSFCFLDIRSPGLGDTAMYLCATSRVTGEGGELFFGEGSRLTVL.

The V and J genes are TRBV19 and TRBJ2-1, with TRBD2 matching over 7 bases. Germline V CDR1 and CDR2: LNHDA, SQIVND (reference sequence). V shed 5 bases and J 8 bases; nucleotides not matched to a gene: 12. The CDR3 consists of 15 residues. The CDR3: CASSPQAGTQHEQFF. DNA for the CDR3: TGTGCCAGTAGTCCCCAAGCGGGAACCCAGCATGAGCAGTTCTTC.

The CDR3 DNA sequence: TGTGCCAGCAGCTTAAGCCAGGGAGGGGAGTGGATCACCGGGGAGCTGTTTTTT. Encoded protein: CASSLSQGGEWITGELFF. J is TRBJ2-2 and V is TRBV7-8; TRBD2 aligns across 7 bases. CDR1 SGHVS and CDR2 FQNEAQ come from the germline V gene. The length of the CDR3 is 18 residues. V lost 2 bases, J lost 4 bases, and 13 bases stayed unmatched.

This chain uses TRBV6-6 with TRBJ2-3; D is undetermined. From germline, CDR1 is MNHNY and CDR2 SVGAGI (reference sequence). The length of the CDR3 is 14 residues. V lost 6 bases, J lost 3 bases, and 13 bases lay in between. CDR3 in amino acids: CASSLARETDTQYF. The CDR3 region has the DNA TGTGCCAGCAGCTTAGCAAGAGAGACAGATACGCAGTATTTT.

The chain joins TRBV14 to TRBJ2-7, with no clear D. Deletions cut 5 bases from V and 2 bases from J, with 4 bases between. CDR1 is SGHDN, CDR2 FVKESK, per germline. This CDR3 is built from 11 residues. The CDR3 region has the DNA TGTGCCAGCAGCAATACCTACGAGCAGTACTTC. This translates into CASSNTYEQYF.

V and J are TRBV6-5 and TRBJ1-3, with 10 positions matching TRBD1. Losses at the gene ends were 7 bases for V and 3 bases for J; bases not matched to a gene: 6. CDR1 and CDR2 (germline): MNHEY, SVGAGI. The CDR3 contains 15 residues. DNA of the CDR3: TGTGCCAGCACCCTTGGACAGGGGGGTGGAAACACCATATATTTT. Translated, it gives CASTLGQGGGNTIYF.

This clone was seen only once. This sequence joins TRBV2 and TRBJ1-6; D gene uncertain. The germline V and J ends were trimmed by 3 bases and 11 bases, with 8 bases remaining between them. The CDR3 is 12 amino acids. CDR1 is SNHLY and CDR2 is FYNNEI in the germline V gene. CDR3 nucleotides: TGTGCCAGCAGTGACACTCTTCCACCCCTCCACTTT. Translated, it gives CASSDTLPPLHF.

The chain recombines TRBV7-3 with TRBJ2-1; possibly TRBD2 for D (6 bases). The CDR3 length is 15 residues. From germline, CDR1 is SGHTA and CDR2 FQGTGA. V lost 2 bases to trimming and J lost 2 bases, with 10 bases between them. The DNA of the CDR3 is TGTGCCAGCAGCTTACTTGGCGGGACCTACAATGAGCAGTTCTTC. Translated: CASSLLGGTYNEQFF.

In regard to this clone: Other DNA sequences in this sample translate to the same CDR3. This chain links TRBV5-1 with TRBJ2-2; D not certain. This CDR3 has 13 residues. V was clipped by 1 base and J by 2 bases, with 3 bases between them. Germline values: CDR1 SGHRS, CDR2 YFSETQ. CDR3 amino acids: CASSLQNTGELFF. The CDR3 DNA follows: TGCGCCAGCAGCTTGCAAAACACCGGGGAGCTGTTTTTT.

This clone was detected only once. The CDR3 DNA reads as TGCGCCAGCAGTGAAACCCGCGGGACAGGGTTGCGGGAGCAGTACTTC. Translating gives CASSETRGTGLREQYF. The rearrangement joins TRBV10-1 to TRBJ2-7; 9 nucleotides agree with TRBD1. V lost 3 bases and J lost 7; bases outside the gene matches: 13. Per the germline V gene, CDR1 is WNHNN and CDR2 is SYGVQD (reference sequence). The CDR3 consists of 16 residues.

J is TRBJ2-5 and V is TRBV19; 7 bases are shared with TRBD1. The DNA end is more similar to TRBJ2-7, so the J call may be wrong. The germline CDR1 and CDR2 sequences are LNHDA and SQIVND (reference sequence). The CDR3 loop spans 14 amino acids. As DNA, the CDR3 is TGTGCCAGTAGTACCCCGGGACAGTCCTACGAGCAGTACTTC. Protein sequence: CASSTPGQSYEQYF.

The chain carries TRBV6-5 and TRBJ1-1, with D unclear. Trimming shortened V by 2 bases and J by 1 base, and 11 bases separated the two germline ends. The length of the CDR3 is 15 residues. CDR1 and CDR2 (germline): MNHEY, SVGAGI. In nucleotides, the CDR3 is TGTGCCAGCAGTTACGCGCAGGCAGGGAACACTGAAGCTTTCTTT. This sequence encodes CASSYAQAGNTEAFF.

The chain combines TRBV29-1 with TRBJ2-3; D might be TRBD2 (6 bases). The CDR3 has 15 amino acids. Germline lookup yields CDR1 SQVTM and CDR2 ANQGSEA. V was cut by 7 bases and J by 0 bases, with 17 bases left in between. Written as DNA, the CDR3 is TGCAGCGGACTCGGGAGCCCCTTAAGCACAGATACGCAGTATTTT. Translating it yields CSGLGSPLSTDTQYF.

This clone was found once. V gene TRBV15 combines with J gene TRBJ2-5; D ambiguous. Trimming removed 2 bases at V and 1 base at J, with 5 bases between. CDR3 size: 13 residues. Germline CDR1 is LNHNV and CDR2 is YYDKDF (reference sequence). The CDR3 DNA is TGTGCCACCAGCAGACAGGCCCAAGAGACCCAGTACTTC. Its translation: CATSRQAQETQYF.

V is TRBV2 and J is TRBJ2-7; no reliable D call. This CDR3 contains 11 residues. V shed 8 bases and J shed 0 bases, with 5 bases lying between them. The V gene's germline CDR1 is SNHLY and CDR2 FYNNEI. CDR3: CASLYSYEQYF. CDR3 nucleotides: TGTGCCAGCCTTTACTCCTACGAGCAGTACTTC.